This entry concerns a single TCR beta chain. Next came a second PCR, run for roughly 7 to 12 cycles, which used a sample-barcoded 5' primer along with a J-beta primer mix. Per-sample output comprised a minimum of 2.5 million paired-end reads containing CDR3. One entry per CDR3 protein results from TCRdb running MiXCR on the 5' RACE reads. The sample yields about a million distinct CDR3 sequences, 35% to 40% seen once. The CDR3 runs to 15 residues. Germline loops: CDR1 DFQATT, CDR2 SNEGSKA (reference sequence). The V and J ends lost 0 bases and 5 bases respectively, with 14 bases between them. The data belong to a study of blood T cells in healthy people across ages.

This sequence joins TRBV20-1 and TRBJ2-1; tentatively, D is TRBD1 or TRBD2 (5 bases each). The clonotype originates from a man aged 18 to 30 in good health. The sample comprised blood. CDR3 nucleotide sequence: TGCAGTGCTAGAGAGGGCAGGGTGGGAGACAATGAGCAGTTCTTC. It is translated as CSAREGRVGDNEQFF.